One T cell receptor beta chain is described in this entry. From the 5' RACE reads, TCRdb lists one entry per CDR3 protein and no DNA. This specimen shows fewer than 200,000 distinct CDR3 sequences; the ten leading clones hold around 20%. The CDR3 contains 16 residues. The germline V gene encodes CDR1 MGHRA and CDR2 YSYEKL. This specimen comes from a study of T cells expressing NK-cell markers. Study background: Underlying the TCR beta repertoires were sorted CD3+CD56+NKG2C+, CD3+CD56+NKG2C- and CD3+CD56-NKG2C+ T cells. The study sequenced eight donors, seven HCMV-seropositive and one seronegative.

The sequence was collected from a woman between 18 and 75 years old in good health. The J gene is TRBJ2-7, the V gene TRBV4-1. The specimen was blood T cells: a sorted CD56 or NKG2C T cell subset, CD4+ or CD8+ T cells, or bulk PBMC T cells (not recorded which). The CDR3 reads CASSQDQGYPPLEQYF.